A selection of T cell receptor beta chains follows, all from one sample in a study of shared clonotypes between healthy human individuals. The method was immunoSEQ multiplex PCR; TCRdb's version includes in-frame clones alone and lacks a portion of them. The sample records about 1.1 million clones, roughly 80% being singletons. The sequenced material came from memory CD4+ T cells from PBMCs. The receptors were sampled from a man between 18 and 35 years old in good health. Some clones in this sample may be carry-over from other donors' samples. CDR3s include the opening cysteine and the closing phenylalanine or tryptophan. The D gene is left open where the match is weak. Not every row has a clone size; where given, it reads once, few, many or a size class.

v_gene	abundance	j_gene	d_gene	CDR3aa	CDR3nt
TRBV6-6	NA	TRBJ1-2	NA	CASSLNENGYTF	TGTGCCAGCAGCCTAAACGAAAATGGCTACACCTTC
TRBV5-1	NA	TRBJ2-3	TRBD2	CASSSQLAGNTDTQYF	TGCGCCAGCAGCTCTCAACTAGCGGGGAACACAGATACGCAGTATTTT
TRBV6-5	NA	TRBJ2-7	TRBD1	CASSYPGQGASEQYF	TGTGCCAGCAGTTACCCCGGACAGGGGGCTAGCGAGCAGTACTTC
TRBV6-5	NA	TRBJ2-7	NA	CASSQTYEQYF	TGTGCCAGCAGTCAGACTTACGAGCAGTACTTC
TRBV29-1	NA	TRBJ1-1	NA	CSVRMMNTEAFF	TGCAGCGTTCGGATGATGAACACTGAAGCTTTCTTT
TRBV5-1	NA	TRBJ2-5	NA	CASSLASYQETQYF	TGCGCCAGCAGCTTGGCCTCGTACCAAGAGACCCAGTACTTC
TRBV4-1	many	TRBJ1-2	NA	CASSQVGGGAGGYTF	TGCGCCAGCAGCCAAGTAGGGGGGGGAGCGGGAGGCTACACCTTC
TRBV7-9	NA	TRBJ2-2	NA	CASSFSTGELFF	TGTGCCAGCAGCTTTAGCACCGGGGAGCTGTTTTTT
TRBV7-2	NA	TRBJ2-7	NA	CASSLYGASYEQYF	TGTGCCAGCAGCTTGTACGGGGCCTCCTACGAGCAGTACTTC
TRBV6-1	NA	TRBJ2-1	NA	CASSLGLIKATEQFF	TGTGCCAGCAGCCTGGGACTGATCAAAGCAACTGAGCAGTTCTTC
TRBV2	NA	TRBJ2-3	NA	CASINEAQTANTQYF	TGTGCCAGCATCAATGAGGCCCAAACTGCCAATACGCAGTATTTT